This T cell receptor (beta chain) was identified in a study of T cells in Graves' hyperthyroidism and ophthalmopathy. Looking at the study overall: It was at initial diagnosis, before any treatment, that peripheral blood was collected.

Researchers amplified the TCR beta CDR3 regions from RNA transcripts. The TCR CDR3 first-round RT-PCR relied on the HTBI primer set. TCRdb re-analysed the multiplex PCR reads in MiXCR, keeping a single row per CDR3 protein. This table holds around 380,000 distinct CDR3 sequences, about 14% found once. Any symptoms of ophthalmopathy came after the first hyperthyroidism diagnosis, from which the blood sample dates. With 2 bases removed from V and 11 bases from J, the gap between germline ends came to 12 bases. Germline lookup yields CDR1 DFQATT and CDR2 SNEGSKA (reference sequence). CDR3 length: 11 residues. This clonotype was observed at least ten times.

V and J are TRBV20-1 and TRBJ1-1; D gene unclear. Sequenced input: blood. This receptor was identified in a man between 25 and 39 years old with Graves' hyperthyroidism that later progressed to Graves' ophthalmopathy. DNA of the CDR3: TGCAGTGCTAGATCTCAGGTAGAGGCTTTCTTT. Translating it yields CSARSQVEAFF.